Presented here are 28 T cell receptor beta chains from one specimen sequenced in a study of shared T cell receptors in the human thymus. This table comes from immunoSEQ multiplex PCR, and its TCRdb copy is limited to in-frame clones, with some not included. This table has more than 550,000 clones, around 87% appearing once. These data are also associated with another study on human thymus T cells.

The sample taken for sequencing was thymocytes. These receptors all stem from a boy under two years old with a congenital heart defect.

Regarding this clone: This CDR3 fails to terminate in the conserved phenylalanine or tryptophan, so it likely reflects a read error. No DNA is shown, since the ends of the CDR3 on it are uncertain; the CDR3 is the one TCRdb lists. V gene TRBV2 combines with J gene TRBJ1-2; the table's TRBD1 call for D was not verified on the DNA. The CDR3 contains 8 residues when both ends are counted. Germline V gene data show CDR1 as SNHLY and CDR2 as FYNNEI. CDR3 amino acids: CASREDSL.

The genes are TRBV5-1 and TRBJ2-1; 8 nucleotides line up with TRBD2. The CDR3 totals 15 residues. V dropped 5 bases and J dropped 4; count of bases not matched to a gene: 8. Germline lookup yields CDR1 SGHRS and CDR2 YFSETQ. CDR3: CASRDPGGIYNEQFF. CDR3 nucleotide sequence: TGCGCCAGCAGAGATCCGGGGGGGATTTACAATGAGCAGTTCTTC.

The chain is built from TRBV5-6 and TRBJ1-1, with 10 bases matching TRBD1. The V gene end was trimmed by 4 bases and the J gene end by 5 bases; junction bases not matched to a gene: 2. CDR1 SGHDT and CDR2 YYEEEE come from the germline V gene. The CDR3 contains 13 residues. The CDR3 region is CASSPDRGTEAFF. As DNA, the CDR3 is TGTGCCAGCAGCCCGGACAGGGGGACTGAAGCTTTCTTT.

The chain couples TRBV4-3 to TRBJ1-1; 9 bases are shared with TRBD1. This CDR3 is 18 amino acids long. J was trimmed by 1 base and V by 4 bases; bases with no gene match: 13. Germline V gene lookup returns CDR1 LGHNA and CDR2 YSLEER. The chain's CDR3 is CASSRDRGWDRENTEAFF. Here the CDR3 DNA reads TGCGCCAGCAGCCGAGACCGGGGGTGGGACAGGGAGAACACTGAAGCTTTCTTT.

This CDR3 reads CASSLETGGLNTEAFF. CDR3 nucleotides: TGTGCCAGCTCACTGGAGACAGGGGGCCTGAACACTGAAGCTTTCTTT. V usage is TRBV18 and J usage is TRBJ1-1; 10 bases map to TRBD1. Germline CDR1 KGHSH, CDR2 LQKENI. CDR3 size: 16 residues. Germline trimming cut 4 bases from V and 0 bases from J; bases unmatched to any gene: 5.

The CDR3 nucleotides read TGCGCCAGCAGCCAGGATGGACAGGGAATTGTCCACGAGCAGTACTTC. It translates to CASSQDGQGIVHEQYF. The J gene is TRBJ2-5, the V gene TRBV4-3, with TRBD1 matching 8 bases. TRBJ2-7 explains the end of the DNA better; the J call may be wrong. Germline CDR1 reads LGHNA; CDR2 reads YSLEER. This CDR3 comprises 16 residues.

The chain recombines TRBV28 with TRBJ2-7; tentative D call: TRBD2 (6 bases). CDR1 is MDHEN and CDR2 is SYDVKM in the germline V gene. The CDR3 is made up of 16 amino acids. Trimming stripped 0 bases from V and 4 bases from J, with 16 bases between. CDR3 coding DNA: TGTGCCAGCAGTTTATGGTTTAGCGGAGAAAATTACGAGCAGTACTTC. Encoded protein: CASSLWFSGENYEQYF. The complete variable domain, with remaining parts taken from reference TRBV28 and TRBJ2-7, reads DVKVTQSSRYLVKRTGEKVFLECVQDMDHENMFWYRQDPGLGLRLIYFSYDVKMKEKGDIPEGYSVSREKKERFSLILESASTNQTSMYLCASSLWFSGENYEQYFGPGTRLTVT.

The genes are TRBV5-5 and TRBJ2-7; TRBD1 is a possible D gene (6 bases). CDR1 is SGHKS, CDR2 YYEKEE, per germline (reference sequence). This CDR3 region has 15 residues. V dropped 0 bases and J dropped 2 bases, with 12 bases sitting between them. In nucleotides, the CDR3 is TGTGCCAGCAGCTTGGTGGACAGTCTCCCCTACGAGCAGTACTTC. Translated: CASSLVDSLPYEQYF.

V gene TRBV5-1 combines with J gene TRBJ2-7, with no clear D. The germline V and J ends were trimmed by 2 bases and 0 bases, with 9 bases remaining between them. Germline loops: CDR1 SGHRS, CDR2 YFSETQ. The CDR3 is made up of 14 amino acids. The CDR3 sequence: CASSFFDFSYEQYF. CDR3 coding DNA: TGCGCCAGCAGCTTTTTCGACTTCTCCTACGAGCAGTACTTC.

The chain links TRBV6-5 to TRBJ2-2; TRBD2 matches at 9 bases. CDR3 length: 15 residues. The germline gives CDR1 MNHEY, CDR2 SVGAGI. J lost 4 bases, V lost 5 bases, and 5 bases had no gene match. This CDR3 is CASSLRLAATGELFF. The CDR3 region has the DNA TGTGCCAGCAGTCTCAGACTAGCGGCCACCGGGGAGCTGTTTTTT.

This clone was seen a few times. V and J are TRBV5-4 and TRBJ2-7; TRBD2 matches at 11 bases. The CDR3 totals 15 residues. In germline, CDR1 is SGHNT, CDR2 YYREEE (reference sequence). J gave up 3 bases and V 4 bases, and 6 bases lay outside the gene matches. CDR3 bases: TGTGCCAGCAGCCCGGGGACTAGCGGAGTCTACGAGCAGTACTTC. Translated, it gives CASSPGTSGVYEQYF.

This clone was seen once. The gene calls are TRBV15 and TRBJ2-7; 7 nucleotides match TRBD1. The CDR3 loop spans 16 amino acids. V lost 2 bases, J lost 4 bases, and 11 bases stayed unmatched. Germline V CDR1 and CDR2: LNHNV, YYDKDF (reference sequence). CDR3 sequence reads: CATSRRGQQGRYEQYF. The CDR3 nucleotides read TGTGCCACCAGCAGACGAGGACAACAGGGGAGATACGAGCAGTACTTC.

The chain combines TRBV28 with TRBJ2-7, with TRBD2 matching over 7 bases. The CDR3 totals 18 residues. In germline, CDR1 is MDHEN, CDR2 SYDVKM. Trimming removed 3 bases from V and 3 bases from J; junction bases left unmatched: 17. The CDR3 here is CASSFFEPQGGVIYEQYF. DNA for the CDR3: TGTGCCAGCAGTTTTTTCGAACCCCAGGGAGGGGTAATCTACGAGCAGTACTTC.

The chain employs TRBV19 and TRBJ2-2; 7 nucleotides match TRBD1. The germline V gene has CDR1 LNHDA and CDR2 SQIVND (reference sequence). This CDR3 spans 13 amino acids. Trimming cost V 4 bases and J 4 bases; bases outside gene matches: 0. In DNA form, the CDR3 reads TGTGCCAGTAGTAGGGACAGCACCGGGGAGCTGTTTTTT. It is translated as CASSRDSTGELFF.

The chain links TRBV4-3 to TRBJ2-5, with TRBD2 matching over 9 bases. The V and J ends lost 4 bases and 5 bases, in that order; junction bases with no gene match: 17. CDR3 length: 18 amino acids. Germline lookup yields CDR1 LGHNA and CDR2 YSLEER. CDR3 bases: TGCGCCAGCAGCCCCCAAATTGGGCGGGAGGGCCTGCGGGAGACCCAGTACTTC. Encoded protein: CASSPQIGREGLRETQYF.

The chain recombines TRBV9 with TRBJ2-4; possibly TRBD2 for D (5 bases). Trimming cost V 1 base and J 2 bases, with 10 bases left between them. This CDR3 has 15 residues. Germline CDR1 SGDLS, CDR2 YYNGEE. CDR3: CASSVSGISKNIQYF. CDR3 in DNA: TGTGCCAGCAGCGTATCGGGAATCTCCAAAAACATTCAGTACTTC.

The chain is built from TRBV4-2 and TRBJ2-7; unclear D gene. The CDR3 is 15 amino acids. CDR1 LGHNA and CDR2 YNFKEQ come from the germline V gene. V lost 0 bases and J 5 bases, leaving 14 bases between the germline ends. Here the CDR3 DNA reads TGTGCCAGCAGCCAAGACAGTCAGAGGCGAAACGAGCAGTACTTC. Translated, it gives CASSQDSQRRNEQYF.

J is TRBJ2-1 and V is TRBV6-6; 7 nucleotides agree with TRBD2. The CDR3 runs to 13 residues. CDR1 is MNHNY, CDR2 SVGAGI, per germline (reference sequence). The V and J ends lost 2 bases and 9 bases, in that order; junction bases with no gene match: 4. The CDR3 DNA is TGTGCCAGCAGTTACGGGGAGGGCGTTGAGCAGTTCTTC. Its translation is CASSYGEGVEQFF.

The CDR3 protein is CASSLGLMSGAWARSYEQYF. The DNA of the CDR3 is TGTGCCAGCAGCCTGGGGCTGATGAGCGGGGCGTGGGCAAGGTCCTACGAGCAGTACTTC. The chain couples TRBV14 to TRBJ2-7; 7 positions agree with TRBD2. Losses at the gene ends were 4 bases for V and 1 base for J; bases not matched to a gene: 22. This CDR3 comprises 20 residues. CDR1 is SGHDN, CDR2 FVKESK, per germline.

The chain links TRBV27 to TRBJ2-3; D possibly corresponds to TRBD2 (5 bases). From germline, CDR1 is MNHEY and CDR2 SMNVEV (reference sequence). The CDR3 has 16 amino acids. Deletions cut 6 bases from V and 0 bases from J, with 16 bases between. The CDR3 nucleotides are TGTGCCAGCAGCAACCGCGGCTCGGGAAGCACAGATACGCAGTATTTT. It is translated as CASSNRGSGSTDTQYF.

The chain has TRBV7-9 and TRBJ1-2; D perhaps matches TRBD1 (6 bases). V lost 5 bases and J 2 bases, leaving 12 bases between the germline ends. Germline V lookup: CDR1 SEHNR, CDR2 FQNEAQ (reference sequence). This CDR3 has 14 residues. The CDR3 loop reads CASSLSQGNYGYTF. The CDR3 nucleotides are TGTGCCAGCAGCCTTTCACAGGGCAACTATGGCTACACCTTC.

The gene calls are TRBV6-1 and TRBJ1-2; D is perhaps TRBD1 (5 bases). From germline, CDR1 is MNHNS and CDR2 SASEGT. Trimming removed 6 bases at V and 0 bases at J, with 11 bases between. The CDR3 is 14 amino acids. CDR3 DNA: TGTGCCAGCAGGCATACAGGTCCTAACTATGGCTACACCTTC. Protein sequence: CASRHTGPNYGYTF.

CDR3 in amino acids: CASSRNRDDGYTF. CDR3 coding DNA: TGTGCCAGCAGCCGAAACAGGGATGATGGCTACACCTTC. The chain links TRBV7-3 to TRBJ1-2; a possible D gene is TRBD1 (6 bases). The CDR3 has 13 amino acids. Germline CDR1 is SGHTA and CDR2 is FQGTGA. Trimming cost V 5 bases and J 6 bases, with 13 bases left between them.

This clone appeared a single time. The genes are TRBV6-5 and TRBJ2-1; 13 nucleotides align to TRBD2. The CDR3 sequence is 15 residues long. From germline, CDR1 is MNHEY and CDR2 SVGAGI. The ends lost 7 bases at V and 5 bases at J; junction bases unmatched: 5. The CDR3 sequence is CASTPGLAGNNEQFF. The CDR3 DNA reads as TGTGCCAGCACCCCGGGACTAGCGGGAAACAATGAGCAGTTCTTC.

This clone came up once. The chain links TRBV28 to TRBJ2-5; no definite D call. V lost 2 bases to trimming and J lost 4 bases, with 5 bases between them. The CDR3 is 12 residues long. Germline values: CDR1 MDHEN, CDR2 SYDVKM. The CDR3 nucleotides read TGTGCCAGCAGTTTAATCGGAGAGACCCAGTACTTC. Its translation is CASSLIGETQYF. Combining the CDR3 with reference TRBV28 and TRBJ2-5 gives the whole variable domain DVKVTQSSRYLVKRTGEKVFLECVQDMDHENMFWYRQDPGLGLRLIYFSYDVKMKEKGDIPEGYSVSREKKERFSLILESASTNQTSMYLCASSLIGETQYFGPGTRLLVL.

The chain is built from TRBV9 and TRBJ2-4; D remains unclear. Germline V lookup: CDR1 SGDLS, CDR2 YYNGEE. The CDR3 contains 16 residues. The V and J ends lost 0 bases and 0 bases respectively, with 10 bases between them. The CDR3 is CASSVGPSVAKNIQYF. The CDR3 coding sequence is TGTGCCAGCAGCGTAGGACCCAGCGTAGCCAAAAACATTCAGTACTTC.

This chain uses TRBV7-8 with TRBJ1-4; possible D gene TRBD1, 6 bases. This CDR3 comprises 17 residues. The V gene lost 1 base and the J gene lost 4 bases, with 16 bases spanning the gap. CDR1 SGHVS and CDR2 FQNEAQ come from the germline V gene. The CDR3 DNA reads TGTGCCAGCAGCTTAGTTAGGCGGGGGCACGATAATGAAAAACTGTTTTTT. This sequence encodes CASSLVRRGHDNEKLFF.

The chain recombines TRBV19 with TRBJ1-1; TRBD1 matches at 10 bases. With 4 bases clipped from V and 0 bases from J, the junction kept 5 bases outside the gene matches. The CDR3 is 16 residues long. The germline V gene has CDR1 LNHDA and CDR2 SQIVND (reference sequence). The CDR3 DNA follows: TGTGCCAGTAGTACCCGGACAGGGGGAATGAACACTGAAGCTTTCTTT. It is translated as CASSTRTGGMNTEAFF.